This TCR beta chain was retrieved from a study of blood T cell repertoires in COVID-19. Across the whole study: The study drew acute and convalescent COVID-19 samples from the United States, Italy and Spain.

This CDR3 contains 15 residues. From germline, CDR1 is SEHNR and CDR2 FQNEAQ (reference sequence). Unmatched junction bases numbered 5, after V lost 4 bases and J lost 4 bases. Per the authors' pipeline: Quantification of nucleated cells was approximated via reference gene primer amplification. Assay: immunoSEQ multiplex PCR; the TCRdb copy retains only in-frame clones and omits some. For V, J and clone size, that table is used; D and trimming come from the DNA. There are about 350,000 clones in the sample; about 90% occur only once, and about 3.5% lies in the top ten. This clonotype was obtained from a woman aged 18-29 years who had recovered from COVID-19. Sequencing was carried out using peripheral blood. V gene TRBV7-9 combines with J gene TRBJ1-2; 11 bases agree with TRBD1. The CDR3 DNA reads as TGTGCCAGCAGCTCCCGGGACAGGGGGATCTATGGCTACACCTTC. It is translated as CASSSRDRGIYGYTF.